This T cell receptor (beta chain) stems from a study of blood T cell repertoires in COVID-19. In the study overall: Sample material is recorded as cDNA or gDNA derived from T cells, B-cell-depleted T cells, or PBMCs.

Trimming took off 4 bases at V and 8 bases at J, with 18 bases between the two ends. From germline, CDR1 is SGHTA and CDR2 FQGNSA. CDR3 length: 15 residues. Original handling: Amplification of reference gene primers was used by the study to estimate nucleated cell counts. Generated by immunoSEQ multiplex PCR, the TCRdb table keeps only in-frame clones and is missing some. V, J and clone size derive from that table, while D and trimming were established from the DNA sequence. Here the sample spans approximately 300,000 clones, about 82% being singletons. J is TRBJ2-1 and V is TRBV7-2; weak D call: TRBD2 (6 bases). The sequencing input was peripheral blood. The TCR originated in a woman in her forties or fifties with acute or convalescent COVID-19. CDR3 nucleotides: TGTGCCAGCAGCTCCGGGCTGTGGGGCGGGGATGAGCAGTTCTTC. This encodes CASSSGLWGGDEQFF. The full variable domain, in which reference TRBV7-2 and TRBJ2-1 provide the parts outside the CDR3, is GAGVSQSPSNKVTEKGKDVELRCDPISGHTALYWYRQSLGQGLEFLIYFQGNSAPDKSGLPSDRFSAERTGGSVSTLTIQRTQQEDSAVYLCASSSGLWGGDEQFFGPGTRLTVL.